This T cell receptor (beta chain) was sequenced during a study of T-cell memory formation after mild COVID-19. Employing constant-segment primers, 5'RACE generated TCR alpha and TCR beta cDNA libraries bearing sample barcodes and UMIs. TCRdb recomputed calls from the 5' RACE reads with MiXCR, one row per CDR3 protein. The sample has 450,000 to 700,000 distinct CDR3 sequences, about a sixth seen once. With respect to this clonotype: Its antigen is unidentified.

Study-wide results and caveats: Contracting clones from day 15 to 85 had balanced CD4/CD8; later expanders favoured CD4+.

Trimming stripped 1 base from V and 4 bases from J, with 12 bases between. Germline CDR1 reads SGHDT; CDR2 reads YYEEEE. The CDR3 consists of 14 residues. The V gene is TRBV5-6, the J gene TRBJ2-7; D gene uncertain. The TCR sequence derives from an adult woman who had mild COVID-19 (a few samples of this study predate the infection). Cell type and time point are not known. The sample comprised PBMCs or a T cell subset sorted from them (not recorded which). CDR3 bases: TGTGCCAGCAGCTTGTTAAGGGAAGGATACGAGCAGTACTTC. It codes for CASSLLREGYEQYF.